The 11 T cell receptor beta chains below come from one sample, sequenced in a study of blood T cell repertoires in COVID-19 (dated by TCRdb to the early 2020s). Receptors were amplified or captured by the immunoSEQ multiplex PCR assay. Here the immuneACCESS table is served through TCRdb, limited to in-frame sequences with V and J called. Missing clones are a known gap in these copies; in checked studies unresolved V genes cover under half, and the rest lacks a known reason. This sample holds roughly 66,000 clones; around 92% were observed only once. The biggest ten clones account for 13% of the sample. The sequencing sample was made of peripheral blood. The origin of the receptors is a human donor with active COVID-19. The donor label of this sample is uncertain.

The rearrangement joins TRBV3-1 (or the pseudogene TRBV3-2) to TRBJ2-7, with D possibly TRBD2 on 7 matching bases. Per the germline V gene, CDR1 is LGHDT and CDR2 is YNNKEL (reference sequence). With 3 bases removed from V and 9 bases from J, the gap between germline ends came to 24 bases. The CDR3 runs 16 residues. In DNA, the CDR3 is TGTGCCAGCAGCCAGATCCCGACAGGATTATCGGGAGGGCAGTACTTC. Protein: CASSQIPTGLSGGQYF.

This rearrangement joins TRBV30 to TRBJ1-6, with a weak D call TRBD1 (5 bases). CDR3 size: 14 residues. The germline CDR1 and CDR2 sequences are GTSNPN and SVGIG (reference sequence). V dropped 2 bases and J dropped 7 bases, with 12 bases sitting between them. As DNA, the CDR3 is TGTGCCTGGAGTACAGGACTAGGAAATTCACCCCTCCACTTT. Protein sequence: CAWSTGLGNSPLHF.

Concerning this clone: The junction departs from germline at one end; a sequencing error may be responsible. V is TRBV7-2 and J is TRBJ2-7, with 15 bases identical to TRBD2. CDR1 is SGHTA and CDR2 is FQGNSA in the germline V gene. This CDR3 has 13 residues. The chain's CDR3 is CASSLGGLAGGFF. CDR3 coding DNA: TGTGCCAGCAGCTTAGGGGGACTAGCGGGAGGTTTCTTC.

V usage is TRBV30 and J usage is TRBJ1-4, with TRBD1 as a possible D gene (5 bases). Germline CDR1 reads GTSNPN; CDR2 reads SVGIG (reference sequence). This CDR3 has 15 residues. The germline V and J ends were trimmed by 0 bases and 7 bases, with 15 bases remaining between them. The CDR3 loop reads CAWSVRGRGTEKLFF. In nucleotides, the CDR3 is TGTGCCTGGAGTGTACGAGGAAGGGGAACTGAAAAACTGTTTTTT. Full variable domain (remainder filled in from reference TRBV30 and TRBJ1-4): SQTIHQWPATLVQPVGSPLSLECTVEGTSNPNLYWYRQAAGRGLQLLFYSVGIGQISSEVPQNLSASRPQDRQFILSSKKLLLSDSGFYLCAWSVRGRGTEKLFFGSGTQLSVL.

Here the CDR3 DNA reads TGTGCCAGCAGCCTGGGACAGCTTAAAGCCTATGGCTACACCTTC. Translation gives CASSLGQLKAYGYTF. The genes are TRBV11-2 and TRBJ1-2, with 7 bases identical to TRBD1. Per the germline V gene, CDR1 is SGHAT and CDR2 is FQNNGV. The CDR3 sequence is 15 residues long. V gave up 5 bases and J gave up 4 bases; unmatched junction bases: 10.

In nucleotides, the CDR3 is TGTGCCAGCAGTCGGACAGGGGGCAACGGTTCACCCCTCCACTTT. This gives the protein CASSRTGGNGSPLHF. The chain uses TRBV6-5 and TRBJ1-6; 11 bases are a match to TRBD1. V gave up 5 bases and J gave up 9 bases; unmatched junction bases: 6. This CDR3 region has 15 residues. Germline values: CDR1 MNHEY, CDR2 SVGAGI.

V gene TRBV5-5 combines with J gene TRBJ2-7; D is ambiguous. V lost 0 bases and J 3 bases, leaving 7 bases between the germline ends. The CDR3 is made up of 13 amino acids. CDR1 is SGHKS, CDR2 YYEKEE, per germline (reference sequence). Written as DNA, the CDR3 is TGTGCCAGCAGCTTGGACGGCGGCTACGAGCAGTACTTC. Translation: CASSLDGGYEQYF. Full variable domain (rest looked up from reference TRBV5-5 and TRBJ2-7): DAGVTQSPTHLIKTRGQQVTLRCSPISGHKSVSWYQQVLGQGPQFIFQYYEKEERGRGNFPDRFSARQFPNYSSELNVNALLLGDSALYLCASSLDGGYEQYFGPGTRLTVT.

The chain carries TRBV29-1 and TRBJ2-7, with a possible D match to TRBD1 (5 bases). CDR3 length equals 11 residues. V lost 7 bases and J lost 3, with 10 bases in between. Germline V CDR1 and CDR2: SQVTM, ANQGSEA. The CDR3 DNA reads as TGCAGCGCGACAGTTGTCTACGAGCAGTACTTC. This sequence encodes CSATVVYEQYF.

The chain combines TRBV27 with TRBJ2-1; D gene uncertain. This CDR3 is 12 amino acids long. V was pared by 6 bases and J by 4 bases, with 7 bases between. CDR1 is MNHEY and CDR2 is SMNVEV in the germline V gene (reference sequence). The CDR3 bases are TGTGCCAGCAGATCCACTTACAATGAGCAGTTCTTC. The encoded protein is CASRSTYNEQFF.

Of note for this clone: Other DNA sequences of this sample code for an identical CDR3. The rearrangement joins TRBV9 to TRBJ1-5; no reliable D call. This CDR3 contains 14 residues. Deletions cut 0 bases from V and 2 bases from J, with 6 bases between. Germline-derived CDR1 and CDR2 are SGDLS and YYNGEE. Here the CDR3 reads CASSVGQGNQPQHF. CDR3 sequence (DNA): TGTGCCAGCAGCGTAGGGCAGGGCAATCAGCCCCAGCATTTT.

V usage is TRBV6-5 and J usage is TRBJ1-5; D is possibly TRBD1 (6 bases). Germline values: CDR1 MNHEY, CDR2 SVGAGI. V was clipped by 4 bases and J by 4 bases, with 14 bases between them. There are 15 residues in the CDR3. In nucleotides, the CDR3 is TGTGCCAGCAGTTCCTCAGGGGTGAGGAATCAGCCCCAGCATTTT. Its protein product is CASSSSGVRNQPQHF.